This T cell receptor beta chain is from a study of regulatory T cells in long-lasting Graves disease. Study-wide results and limits: Persistent disease was associated with favored TRBV28 usage and with favored use of TRBJ1-2 and TRBJ2-5.

V lost 3 bases and J lost 13; bases outside the gene matches: 18. The germline V gene encodes CDR1 KGHSH and CDR2 LQKENI. There are 17 residues in the CDR3. Time point indicated: newly diagnosed GD, antithyroid drugs for less than 3 months. With RNA extracted from PBMCs as input, the TCR library was made. Both iRepertoire HTBI primers and Arm-PCR of CDR3 regions were used to build the TCR beta libraries. TCRdb re-derived calls from the multiplex PCR reads in MiXCR, one entry per CDR3 protein. This sample has under 300,000 distinct CDR3 sequences, with roughly 18% found just once. Ten or more counts support this clonotype. Its antigen is unknown. These data also featured in a second study, about T cells in Graves' hyperthyroidism and ophthalmopathy. That work states: Stable hyperthyroidism was told apart from ophthalmopathy by a model built on 13 V-J features.

The rearrangement uses TRBV18 and TRBJ2-1, with 10 bases identical to TRBD1. The clonotype originates from a woman aged 25 to 45 with Graves disease. The sequenced sample was peripheral blood mononuclear cells (PBMCs), obtained at new diagnosis, from a patient treated with antithyroid drugs. The CDR3 nucleotides read TGTGCCAGCTCACCGCGCGAGACAGGGGGCGGTCCGAGGGTTCAGTTCTTC. This translates into CASSPRETGGGPRVQFF. The full variable domain, with the rest looked up from reference TRBV18 and TRBJ2-1, is NAGVMQNPRHLVRRRGQEARLRCSPMKGHSHVYWYRQLPEEGLKFMVYLQKENIIDESGMPKERFSAEFPKEGPSILRIQQVVRGDSAAYFCASSPRETGGGPRVQFFGPGTRLTVL.